This T cell receptor beta chain stems from a study of cytomegalovirus exposure and HLA in healthy donors. 60 Vbeta and 13 Jbeta primers were used in PCR. As handled by the study authors: In a later analysis, of approximately 81 million unique beta chains, 9 million to 11 million appeared in at least two donors. Only in-frame clones appear in the TCRdb table, and some are missing; sequencing was by immunoSEQ multiplex PCR. V and J calls and clone size are as listed in that table; D and trimming were resolved from the DNA. In the table there are approximately 100,000 clones, about 70% of which are singletons. As regards this clone: The antigen is unknown.

This CDR3 contains 17 residues. Germline CDR1 reads LGHNA; CDR2 reads YSLEER. V shed 1 base, J shed 4 bases, and the junction held 12 bases outside the gene matches. Study-level points and caveats: Later analysis found that TCR beta chains associated with HLA were more clonally expanded than other, equally common chains. Rare TCR sequences predominated, though certain public TCRs were found in many donors.

The rearrangement uses TRBV4-3 and TRBJ2-7, with TRBD1 identical over 8 bases. The material sequenced was PBMCs. This receptor was taken from a woman under 30 in good health and CMV-seropositive. CDR3: CASSQGVNRGTEYEQYF. For the CDR3, the DNA is TGCGCCAGCAGCCAAGGTGTAAACAGGGGGACGGAATACGAGCAGTACTTC.